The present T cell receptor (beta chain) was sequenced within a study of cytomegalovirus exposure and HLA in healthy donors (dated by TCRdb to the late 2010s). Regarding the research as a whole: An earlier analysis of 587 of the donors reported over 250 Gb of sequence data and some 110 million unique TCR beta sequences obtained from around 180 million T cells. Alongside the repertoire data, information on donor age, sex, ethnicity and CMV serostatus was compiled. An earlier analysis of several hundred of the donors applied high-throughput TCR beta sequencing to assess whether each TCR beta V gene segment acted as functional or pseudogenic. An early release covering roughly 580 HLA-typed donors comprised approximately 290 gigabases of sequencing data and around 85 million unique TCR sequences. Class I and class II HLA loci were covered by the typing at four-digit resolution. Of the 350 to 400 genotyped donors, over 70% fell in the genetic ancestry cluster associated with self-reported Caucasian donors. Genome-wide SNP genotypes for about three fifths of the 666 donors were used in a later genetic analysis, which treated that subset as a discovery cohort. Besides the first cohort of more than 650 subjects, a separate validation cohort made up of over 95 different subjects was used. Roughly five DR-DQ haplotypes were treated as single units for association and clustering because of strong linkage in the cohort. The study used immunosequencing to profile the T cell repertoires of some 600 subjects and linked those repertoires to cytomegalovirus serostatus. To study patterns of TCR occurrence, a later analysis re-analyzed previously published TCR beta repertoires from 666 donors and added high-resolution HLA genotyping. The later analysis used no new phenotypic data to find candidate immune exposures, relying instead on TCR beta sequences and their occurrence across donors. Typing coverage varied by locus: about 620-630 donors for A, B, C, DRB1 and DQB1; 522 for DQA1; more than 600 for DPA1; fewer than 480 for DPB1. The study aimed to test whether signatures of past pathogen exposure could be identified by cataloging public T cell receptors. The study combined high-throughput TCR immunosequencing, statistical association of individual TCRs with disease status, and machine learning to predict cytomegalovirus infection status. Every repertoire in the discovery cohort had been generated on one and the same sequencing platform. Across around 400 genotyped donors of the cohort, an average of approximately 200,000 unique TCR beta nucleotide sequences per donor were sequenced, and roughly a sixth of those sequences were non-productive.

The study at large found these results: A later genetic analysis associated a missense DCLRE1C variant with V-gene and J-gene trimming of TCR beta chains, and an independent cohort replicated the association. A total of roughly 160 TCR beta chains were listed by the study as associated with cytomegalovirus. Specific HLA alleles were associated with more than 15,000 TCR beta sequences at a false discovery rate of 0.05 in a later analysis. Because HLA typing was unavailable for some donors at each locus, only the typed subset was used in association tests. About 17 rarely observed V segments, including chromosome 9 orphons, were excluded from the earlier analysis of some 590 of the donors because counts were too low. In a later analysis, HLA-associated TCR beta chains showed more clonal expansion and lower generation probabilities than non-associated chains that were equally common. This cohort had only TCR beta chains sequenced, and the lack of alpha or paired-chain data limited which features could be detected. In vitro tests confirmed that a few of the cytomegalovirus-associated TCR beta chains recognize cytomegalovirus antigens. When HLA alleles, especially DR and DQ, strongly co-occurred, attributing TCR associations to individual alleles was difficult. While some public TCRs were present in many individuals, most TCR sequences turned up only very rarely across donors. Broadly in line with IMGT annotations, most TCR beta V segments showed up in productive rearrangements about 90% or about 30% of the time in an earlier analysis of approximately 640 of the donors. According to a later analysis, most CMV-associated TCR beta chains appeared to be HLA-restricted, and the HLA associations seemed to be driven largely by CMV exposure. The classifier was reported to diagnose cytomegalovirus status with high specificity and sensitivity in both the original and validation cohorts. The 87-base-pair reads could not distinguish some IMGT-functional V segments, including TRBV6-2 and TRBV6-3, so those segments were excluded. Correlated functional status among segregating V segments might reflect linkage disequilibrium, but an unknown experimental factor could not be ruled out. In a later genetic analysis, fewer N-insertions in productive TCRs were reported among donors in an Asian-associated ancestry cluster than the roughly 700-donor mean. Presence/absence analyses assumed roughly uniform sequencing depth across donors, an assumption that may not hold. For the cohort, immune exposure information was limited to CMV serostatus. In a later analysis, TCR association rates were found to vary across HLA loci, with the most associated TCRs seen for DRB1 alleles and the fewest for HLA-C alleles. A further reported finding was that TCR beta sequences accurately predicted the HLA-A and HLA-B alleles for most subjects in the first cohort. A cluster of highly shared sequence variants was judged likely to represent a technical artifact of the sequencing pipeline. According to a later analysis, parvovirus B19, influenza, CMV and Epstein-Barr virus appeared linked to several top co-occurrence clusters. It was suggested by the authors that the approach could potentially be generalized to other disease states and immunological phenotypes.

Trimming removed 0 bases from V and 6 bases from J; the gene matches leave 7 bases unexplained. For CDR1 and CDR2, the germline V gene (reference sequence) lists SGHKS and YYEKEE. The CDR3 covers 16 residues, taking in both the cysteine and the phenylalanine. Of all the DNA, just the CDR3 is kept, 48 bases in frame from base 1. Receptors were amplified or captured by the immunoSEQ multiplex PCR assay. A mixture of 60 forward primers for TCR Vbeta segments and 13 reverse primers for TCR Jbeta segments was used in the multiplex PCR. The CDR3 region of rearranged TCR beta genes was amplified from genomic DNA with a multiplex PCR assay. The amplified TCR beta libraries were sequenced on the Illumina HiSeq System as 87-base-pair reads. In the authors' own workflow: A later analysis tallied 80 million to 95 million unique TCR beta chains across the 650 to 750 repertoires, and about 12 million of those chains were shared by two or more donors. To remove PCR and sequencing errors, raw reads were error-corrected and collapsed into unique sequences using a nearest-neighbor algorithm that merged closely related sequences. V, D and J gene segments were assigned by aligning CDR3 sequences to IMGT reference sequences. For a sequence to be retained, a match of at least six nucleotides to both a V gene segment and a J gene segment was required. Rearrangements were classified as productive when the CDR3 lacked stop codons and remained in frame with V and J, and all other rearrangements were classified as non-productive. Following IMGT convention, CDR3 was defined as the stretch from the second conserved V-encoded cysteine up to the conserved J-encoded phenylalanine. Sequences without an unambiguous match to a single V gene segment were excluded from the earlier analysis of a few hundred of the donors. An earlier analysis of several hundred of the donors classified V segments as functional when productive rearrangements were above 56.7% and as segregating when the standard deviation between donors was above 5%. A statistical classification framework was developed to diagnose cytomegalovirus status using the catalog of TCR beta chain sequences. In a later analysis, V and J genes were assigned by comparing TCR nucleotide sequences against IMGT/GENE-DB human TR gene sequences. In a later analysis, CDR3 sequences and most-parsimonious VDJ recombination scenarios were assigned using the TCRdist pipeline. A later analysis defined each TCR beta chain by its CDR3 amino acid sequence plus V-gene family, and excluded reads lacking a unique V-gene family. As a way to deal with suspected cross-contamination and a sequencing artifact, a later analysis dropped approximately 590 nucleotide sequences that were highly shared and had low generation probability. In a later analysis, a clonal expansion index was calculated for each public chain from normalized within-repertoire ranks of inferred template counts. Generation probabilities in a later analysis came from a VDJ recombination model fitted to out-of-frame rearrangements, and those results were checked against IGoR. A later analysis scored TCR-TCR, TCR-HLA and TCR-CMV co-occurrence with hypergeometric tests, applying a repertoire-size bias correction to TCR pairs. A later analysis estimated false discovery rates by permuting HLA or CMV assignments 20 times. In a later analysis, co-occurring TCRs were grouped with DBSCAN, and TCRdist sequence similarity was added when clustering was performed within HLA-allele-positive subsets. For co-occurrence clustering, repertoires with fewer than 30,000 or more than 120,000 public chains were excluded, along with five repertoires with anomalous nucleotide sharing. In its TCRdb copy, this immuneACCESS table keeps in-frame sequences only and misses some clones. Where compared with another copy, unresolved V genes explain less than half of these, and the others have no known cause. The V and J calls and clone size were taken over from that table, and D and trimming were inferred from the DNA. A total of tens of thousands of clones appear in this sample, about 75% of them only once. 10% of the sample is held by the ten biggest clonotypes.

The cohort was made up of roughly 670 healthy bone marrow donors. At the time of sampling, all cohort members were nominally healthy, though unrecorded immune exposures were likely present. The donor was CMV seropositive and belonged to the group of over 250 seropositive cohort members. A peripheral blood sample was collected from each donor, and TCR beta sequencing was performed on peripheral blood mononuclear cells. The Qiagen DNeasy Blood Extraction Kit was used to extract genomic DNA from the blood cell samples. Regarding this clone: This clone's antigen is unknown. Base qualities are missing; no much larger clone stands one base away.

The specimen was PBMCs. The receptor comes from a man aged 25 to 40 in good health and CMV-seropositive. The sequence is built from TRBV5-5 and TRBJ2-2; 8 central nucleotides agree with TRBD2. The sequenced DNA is TGTGCCAGCAGCTTGGCGGCGGGGGGCCTCCCCGGGGAGCTGTTTTTT. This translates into CASSLAAGGLPGELFF.